The T cell receptor beta chain described here comes from a study of shared clonotypes between healthy human individuals. Looked up from germline, CDR1 is LGHNA and CDR2 is YNFKEQ. Trimming took 4 bases from V and 2 from J; bases not matched to a gene: 10. The CDR3 is 16 amino acids. Measured with immunoSEQ multiplex PCR; TCRdb has only the in-frame clones, and not every one. The sample holds roughly 500,000 clones, about 96% seen once. This sequence originates from a woman younger than 45 in good health. The sample was naive CD4+ T cells sorted from blood. The subset was: CD45RA+ positively selected. The chain employs TRBV4-2 and TRBJ2-5, with 7 bases fitting TRBD1. In DNA form, the CDR3 reads TGTGCCAGCAGCCCCGGCCTTCAGGGGGTACAAGAGACCCAGTACTTC. This encodes CASSPGLQGVQETQYF.